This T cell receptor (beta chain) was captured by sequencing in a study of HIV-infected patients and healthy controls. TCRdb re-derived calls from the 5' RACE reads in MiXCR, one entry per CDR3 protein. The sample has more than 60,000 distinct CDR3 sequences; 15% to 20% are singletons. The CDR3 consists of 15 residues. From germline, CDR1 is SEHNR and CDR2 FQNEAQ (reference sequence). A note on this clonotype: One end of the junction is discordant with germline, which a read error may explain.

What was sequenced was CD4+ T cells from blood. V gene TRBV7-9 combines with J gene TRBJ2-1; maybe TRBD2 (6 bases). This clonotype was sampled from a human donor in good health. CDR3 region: CASSLSANPNSGGVF. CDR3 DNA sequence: TGTGCCAGCAGCTTATCGGCGAACCCCAATTCTGGAGGGGTCTTC.